The entry that follows covers one TCR beta chain sequence. Sequenced by immunoSEQ multiplex PCR; TCRdb stores in-frame clones only, minus some. The table records about 180,000 clones, 90% to 95% of them present only once. The V and J ends lost 3 bases and 5 bases respectively, with 10 bases between them. Per germline, CDR1 MGHRA and CDR2 YSYEKL. This CDR3 contains 13 residues. This sample is drawn from a study of control samples from healthy donors and cancer patients. The TCR comes from a man aged 30 to 45 in good health. V gene TRBV4-1 combines with J gene TRBJ1-1, with D possibly TRBD1 on 5 matching bases. The sample comprised blood. For the CDR3, the DNA is TGCGCCAGCAGCCAGGGGGGGAGGACTGAAGCTTTCTTT. It is translated as CASSQGGRTEAFF.